The rows below give T cell receptor beta chains drawn from one sample of a study of siplizumab effects on memory and regulatory T cells. Using immunoSEQ multiplex PCR, the repertoire was profiled, and TCRdb retains in-frame clones only, with some absent. The data contain approximately 100,000 clones, roughly 93% of them seen just once; the ten biggest clones take up roughly 0.64%. The source material was Tregs sorted from blood. These receptors all stem from a human donor in good health. The CDR3 runs from the conserved cysteine through the conserved F or W. The order of the fields is V gene, J gene, clone size, D gene, CDR3 DNA, CDR3 protein. A D gene is named only where the DNA matches it firmly. Some rows mark clone size as missing; the rest say once, few, many or name a class of expanded clone.

V: TRBV5-1; J: TRBJ1-1; size: -; D: -; DNA: TGCGCCAGCAGCGTTTCAGGGAAGGAGAACACTGAAGCTTTCTTT; CDR3: CASSVSGKENTEAFF
V: TRBV6-6; J: TRBJ2-1; size: -; D: TRBD2; DNA: TGTGCCAGCAGTTACTACGGCGGGGGGCAGGGTGAGCAGTTCTTC; CDR3: CASSYYGGGQGEQFF
V: TRBV5-1; J: TRBJ2-2; size: -; D: TRBD2; DNA: TGCGCCAGCAGCCTCCGACTAGCGGCAGGAAGGTCACATAGGACCGGGGAGCTGTTTTTT; CDR3: CASSLRLAAGRSHRTGELFF
V: TRBV28; J: TRBJ1-5; size: -; D: -; DNA: TGTGCCAGCAGTATCCAGGGCCACATTAATCAGCCCCAGCATTTT; CDR3: CASSIQGHINQPQHF
V: TRBV30; J: TRBJ2-4; size: -; D: -; DNA: TGTGCCTGGGGCACATGGACCCCAGGTCTAGCCAAAAACATTCAGTACTTC; CDR3: CAWGTWTPGLAKNIQYF
V: TRBV10-3; J: TRBJ2-1; size: -; D: TRBD2; DNA: TGTGCCATCAGTGAAACTAGCGGGGGATTTAGTGAGCAGTTCTTC; CDR3: CAISETSGGFSEQFF
V: TRBV6-1; J: TRBJ2-7; size: -; D: -; DNA: TGTGCCAGCAGTGAACGGACGTTAGGAGCCGAGCAGTACTTC; CDR3: CASSERTLGAEQYF
V: TRBV11-1; J: TRBJ1-6; size: -; D: -; DNA: TGTGCCAGCAGCCCCGGGGCAGCCGCCTCACCCCTCCACTTT; CDR3: CASSPGAAASPLHF
V: TRBV4-2; J: TRBJ1-6; size: -; D: -; DNA: TGTGCCAGCAGCCAAGAGGGGGCGCGGAATTCACCCCTCCACTTT; CDR3: CASSQEGARNSPLHF
V: TRBV9; J: TRBJ2-7; size: -; D: -; DNA: TGTGCCAGCAGCCGCGCCCCAGGGAGGCTCTACGAGCAGTACTTC; CDR3: CASSRAPGRLYEQYF
V: TRBV11-3; J: TRBJ2-5; size: -; D: -; DNA: TGTGCCAGCAGCTCATCCGGGACGGACCAAGAGACCCAGTACTTC; CDR3: CASSSSGTDQETQYF
V: TRBV10-3; J: TRBJ2-3; size: -; D: -; DNA: TGTGCCATCAGAGGCGGTGGCACAGATACGCAGTATTTT; CDR3: CAIRGGGTDTQYF
V: TRBV11-3; J: TRBJ2-2; size: once; D: -; DNA: TGTGCCAGCGCTACCCTGAGGACCGGGGAGCTGTTTTTT; CDR3: CASATLRTGELFF
V: TRBV7-9; J: TRBJ1-2; size: -; D: TRBD1; DNA: TGTGCCAGCAGCTTAATGGGCAGGGGGCCTGCTGGCTACACCTTC; CDR3: CASSLMGRGPAGYTF
V: TRBV15; J: TRBJ2-5; size: once; D: -; DNA: TGTGCCACCAGCAGAGAGACCGGCGGCGGGACCCAGTACTTC; CDR3: CATSRETGGGTQYF
V: TRBV11-1; J: TRBJ2-3; size: -; D: -; DNA: TGTGCCAGCGGCCTACTCCCTCAAGATACGCAGTATTTT; CDR3: CASGLLPQDTQYF
V: TRBV27; J: TRBJ2-1; size: -; D: -; DNA: TGTGCCAGCACCCCTTCCCCGGGACGCGTCAATGAGCAGTTCTTC; CDR3: CASTPSPGRVNEQFF
V: TRBV5-4; J: TRBJ1-1; size: once; D: -; DNA: TGTGCCAGCAGCCCGGGACTCAGGGACACTGAAGCTTTCTTT; CDR3: CASSPGLRDTEAFF
V: TRBV5-1; J: TRBJ2-7; size: -; D: -; DNA: TGCGCCAGCAGCTTCCGGGACGGTTCCTACGAGCAGTACTTC; CDR3: CASSFRDGSYEQYF
V: TRBV10-2; J: TRBJ2-7; size: -; D: -; DNA: TGCGCCAGCAGTGAGAGACACAGATCTCGGGAGCAGTACTTC; CDR3: CASSERHRSREQYF
V: TRBV29-1; J: TRBJ2-3; size: -; D: -; DNA: TGCAGCGTTGGGAGGGCAGATACGCAGTATTTT; CDR3: CSVGRADTQYF
V: TRBV5-4; J: TRBJ1-1; size: -; D: -; DNA: TGTGCCAGCAGCTCCCCCATAAACACTGAAGCTTTCTTT; CDR3: CASSSPINTEAFF
V: TRBV30; J: TRBJ1-4; size: few; D: -; DNA: TGTGCCTGGAGTCCTGGTGCAACTAATGAAAAACTGTTTTTT; CDR3: CAWSPGATNEKLFF
V: TRBV10-3; J: TRBJ2-1; size: -; D: TRBD2; DNA: TGTGCCATCACAGCGGGAGTCTTCAATGAGCAGTTCTTC; CDR3: CAITAGVFNEQFF
V: TRBV9; J: TRBJ2-1; size: -; D: -; DNA: TGTGCCAGCAGCGTAGGTAGCGTCCGCAATGAGCAGTTCTTC; CDR3: CASSVGSVRNEQFF
V: TRBV7-9; J: TRBJ2-1; size: -; D: -; DNA: TGTGCCAGCAGCCCAAGTCGGGACCTGAACAATGAGCAGTTCTTC; CDR3: CASSPSRDLNNEQFF
V: TRBV29-1; J: TRBJ2-1; size: -; D: TRBD1; DNA: TGCAGCGTTGAAAGACAGGGCTACAATGAGCAGTTCTTC; CDR3: CSVERQGYNEQFF
V: TRBV25-1; J: TRBJ2-5; size: -; D: -; DNA: TGTGCCAGCAGTGGCCGCAGTAGGGTCGAGACCCAGTACTTC; CDR3: CASSGRSRVETQYF
V: TRBV10-3; J: TRBJ1-2; size: -; D: -; DNA: TGTGCCATCAGTGATAACAGTTACTATGGCTACACCTTC; CDR3: CAISDNSYYGYTF
V: TRBV10-3; J: TRBJ1-3; size: -; D: -; DNA: TGTGCCATCAGTGAGTCGACTCTTGTCGGGATCTCTGGAAACACCATATATTTT; CDR3: CAISESTLVGISGNTIYF
V: TRBV7-9; J: TRBJ1-2; size: -; D: -; DNA: TGTGCCAGCAGCCTTGACAGGATCTATGGCTACACCTTC; CDR3: CASSLDRIYGYTF
V: TRBV30; J: TRBJ2-5; size: -; D: TRBD2; DNA: TGTGCCTGGAGTGTAGGCCTAGCGGGGCGCCAAGAGACCCAGTACTTC; CDR3: CAWSVGLAGRQETQYF
V: TRBV27; J: TRBJ2-4; size: -; D: -; DNA: TGTGCCAGCAGTTTAACGGTACTAGCCAAAAACATTCAGTACTTC; CDR3: CASSLTVLAKNIQYF
V: TRBV27; J: TRBJ1-2; size: -; D: -; DNA: TGTGCCAGCAGTTTTCGGCAGTTCCCCGGAAGCTACACCTTC; CDR3: CASSFRQFPGSYTF
V: TRBV18; J: TRBJ2-3; size: once; D: -; DNA: TGTGCCAGCTCACCCGCGAGAGATACGCAGTATTTT; CDR3: CASSPARDTQYF
V: TRBV7-9; J: TRBJ1-2; size: -; D: TRBD1; DNA: TGTGCCAGCAGCTCCCTGCGACAGGGGGGCCCCATCTATGGCTACACCTTC; CDR3: CASSSLRQGGPIYGYTF
V: TRBV6-5; J: TRBJ1-5; size: -; D: -; DNA: TGTGCCAGCAGTTATAAGTGGGCCCCAAATCAGCCCCAGCATTTT; CDR3: CASSYKWAPNQPQHF
V: TRBV19; J: TRBJ2-3; size: -; D: -; DNA: TGTGCCAGTAGTATACAGGGAGATACGCAGTATTTT; CDR3: CASSIQGDTQYF
V: TRBV18; J: TRBJ2-5; size: -; D: -; DNA: TGTGCCAGCTCACCAAGGCAAGAGACCCAGTACTTC; CDR3: CASSPRQETQYF
V: TRBV5-4; J: TRBJ2-1; size: -; D: -; DNA: TGTGCCAGCAGCTTGGATCCAGGGGTAGGATCCGAGCAGTTCTTC; CDR3: CASSLDPGVGSEQFF
V: TRBV6-6; J: TRBJ1-2; size: -; D: TRBD1; DNA: TGTGCCAGCAGTACAACGGGAGGACAGGGATTTCCGGGCTACACCTTC; CDR3: CASSTTGGQGFPGYTF
V: TRBV9; J: TRBJ2-7; size: -; D: -; DNA: TGTGCCAGCAGCGTAGAGGATAGTCCCTACGAGCAGTACTTC; CDR3: CASSVEDSPYEQYF
V: TRBV18; J: TRBJ2-2; size: -; D: -; DNA: TGTGCCAGCTCACCACCGTACTCGGGAAACACCGGGGAGCTGTTTTTT; CDR3: CASSPPYSGNTGELFF
V: TRBV5-1; J: TRBJ2-3; size: once; D: TRBD2; DNA: TGCGCCAGCAGGGACGGACTAGCGGGAGTTGGAGATACGCAGTATTTT; CDR3: CASRDGLAGVGDTQYF
V: TRBV7-2; J: TRBJ2-7; size: -; D: TRBD1; DNA: TGTGCCAGCAGCTTAGGATTTGCAGGGGGCTTCACGCAGCAGTACTTC; CDR3: CASSLGFAGGFTQQYF
V: TRBV7-2; J: TRBJ2-1; size: -; D: -; DNA: TGTGCCAGCAGCTTAGTTGATCATGAGCAGTTCTTC; CDR3: CASSLVDHEQFF
V: TRBV6-6; J: TRBJ1-6; size: -; D: -; DNA: TGTGCCAGCAGTTCCTCCGGACAGCCGAATTCACCCCTCCACTTT; CDR3: CASSSSGQPNSPLHF
V: TRBV6-6; J: TRBJ2-1; size: -; D: -; DNA: TGTGCCAGCAGTTACGCCTCTTACAATGAGCAGTTCTTC; CDR3: CASSYASYNEQFF
V: TRBV6-1; J: TRBJ2-2; size: -; D: TRBD1; DNA: TGTGCCAGCAGTGTACGGACAGGGACGAACACCGGGGAGCTGTTTTTT; CDR3: CASSVRTGTNTGELFF
V: TRBV2; J: TRBJ2-1; size: -; D: TRBD2; DNA: TGTGCCAGCTCCCATAACGCCCCGGGACTAGCGGGAGGCACAACCCCAAACAATGAGCAGTTCTTC; CDR3: CASSHNAPGLAGGTTPNNEQFF
V: TRBV4-3; J: TRBJ2-5; size: -; D: -; DNA: TGCGCCAGCAGCCAAGATCGTCGGTGGGGGCCCCAGTACTTC; CDR3: CASSQDRRWGPQYF
V: TRBV5-1; J: TRBJ2-5; size: once; D: -; DNA: TGCGCCAGCAGCTTGAATTATTTTGAGACCCAGTACTTC; CDR3: CASSLNYFETQYF